This T cell receptor (beta chain) was sequenced for a study of T cell clonality in common variable immunodeficiency. CVID meant reduced serum IgG, IgA and/or IgM plus specific antibody deficiency. Aged about 8 to 64 years, CVID subjects averaged about 40 years old. Each donor provided about 4.5 to 8.5 ml of heparinized whole blood. In this sample, this clone turned up a few times. Its antigen is still unknown. The read is 3 residues too short to cover the CDR3 end, so that end is filled in from the germline J gene. Findings of the study overall: In common variable immunodeficiency, TCR beta chains reportedly carried fewer deletions and N-nucleotide insertions. The cause of increased CVID clonality remains unclear without subpopulation sequencing.

The CDR3 totals 16 residues. Germline loops: CDR1 SNHLY, CDR2 FYNNEI. V lost 5 bases, J lost 4 bases, and 18 bases lay in between. Assay: immunoSEQ multiplex PCR; the TCRdb copy retains only in-frame clones and omits some. The sample offers about 32,000 clones and no singletons, the top ten holding about 5%. The clonotype comes from a human donor with common variable immunodeficiency. Input material: peripheral blood mononuclear cells. This chain joins TRBV2 and TRBJ2-1, with D maybe TRBD1 (7 bases). CDR3 sequence reads: CASSFSRGDSYNEQFF. Partial CDR3 DNA: TGTGCCAGCAGTTTTTCCAGGGGGGACAGTTACAATGAG.